A single sample gave rise to the 8 T cell receptor beta chains below, sequenced in a study of T cell repertoires in cytomegalovirus infection. Using its own MiXCR run on the reads, TCRdb lists one record per CDR3 protein. This table holds under 300,000 distinct CDR3 sequences, approximately 22% found once. Their target antigens are unknown. Sequencing was performed on cultured PBMCs, taken from culture after CMV antigen stimulation. These receptors originate from a human donor in good health (CMV status not recorded). Some clones in this sample may be carry-over from other donors' samples.

There are many counts of this clonotype. V gene TRBV28 combines with J gene TRBJ2-7, with 9 bases identical to TRBD1. V lost 8 bases and J lost 5; bases outside the gene matches: 10. Germline V gene data show CDR1 as MDHEN and CDR2 as SYDVKM. The CDR3 covers 14 residues. CDR3 region: CASGGDRVLDEQYF. CDR3 in DNA: TGTGCCAGCGGGGGGGACAGGGTTTTGGACGAGCAGTACTTC.

This clonotype was picked up a small number of times. CDR3 in DNA: TGTGCCAGCAGCTTATCACGGACTAGCGAGGGGACCCAGTACTTC. Amino acids: CASSLSRTSEGTQYF. The chain couples TRBV7-2 to TRBJ2-5; 9 nucleotides align to TRBD2. Losses at the gene ends were 2 bases for V and 7 bases for J; bases not matched to a gene: 8. CDR1 is SGHTA and CDR2 is FQGNSA in the germline V gene. The CDR3 has 15 amino acids.

The chain has TRBV12-3 or TRBV12-4 and TRBJ2-5; 9 bases fit TRBD2. Losses at the gene ends were 5 bases for V and 4 bases for J; bases not matched to a gene: 14. The CDR3 contains 17 residues. The CDR3 sequence is CASSPGLAGIGRETQYF. CDR3 DNA sequence: TGTGCCAGCAGTCCCGGGCTAGCGGGAATTGGCCGAGAGACCCAGTACTTC.

The chain couples TRBV10-3 to TRBJ1-2; 11 bases agree with TRBD1. The CDR3 is 12 amino acids. In germline, CDR1 is ENHRY, CDR2 SYGVKD. V lost 6 bases to trimming and J lost 10 bases; unmatched junction nucleotides: 4. The CDR3 sequence is CAISGQGADYTF. The DNA for the CDR3 is TGTGCCATCAGCGGACAGGGGGCAGACTACACCTTC.

There are many counts of this clonotype. CDR3 loop: CASSLNKIYEQYF. The CDR3, as DNA: TGTGCCAGCAGCCTAAACAAGATTTACGAGCAGTACTTC. V and J are TRBV7-2 and TRBJ2-7; the D is unclear. With 5 bases removed from V and 4 bases from J, the gap between germline ends came to 12 bases. The CDR3 is 13 amino acids. In germline, CDR1 is SGHTA, CDR2 FQGNSA.

This clonotype was seen more than once but under ten times. V usage is TRBV3-1 and J usage is TRBJ2-5; 8 bases map to TRBD2. This CDR3 has 14 residues. J gave up 7 bases and V 2 bases, and 6 bases lay outside the gene matches. Germline CDR1 and CDR2: LGHDT and YNNKEL (reference sequence). The CDR3 nucleotides are TGTGCCAGCAGCCAACGGACTAGCCCAGGGACCCAGTACTTC. Amino acid sequence: CASSQRTSPGTQYF.

Concerning this clonotype itself: A clone one base away is much larger, so this may be a read error. The chain joins TRBV7-7 to TRBJ2-1; 10 bases are shared with TRBD1. The V gene's germline CDR1 is SSHAT and CDR2 FNYEAQ (reference sequence). V gave up 5 bases and J gave up 6 bases; unmatched junction bases: 7. The CDR3 covers 15 residues. CDR3 amino acids: CASSRKGQGPNEQFF. The CDR3 coding sequence is TGTGCCAGCAGCCGAAAGGGACAGGGGCCCAATGAGCAGTTCTTC.

The J gene is TRBJ2-7, the V gene TRBV7-1, with D possibly TRBD1 on 5 matching bases. TRBV7-1 is reported as an ORF; its role is uncertain. V shed 3 bases and J shed 5 bases, with 14 bases lying between them. This CDR3 contains 14 residues. CDR3 bases: TGTGCCAGCAGCTCCGGCGACAGTTTCGACGAGCAGTACTTC. Protein: CASSSGDSFDEQYF.